These 20 T cell receptor beta chains were sequenced from one sample in a study of T cells after yellow fever vaccination. TCRdb used MiXCR to reprocess the 5' RACE reads, holding one entry per CDR3 protein. The sample includes roughly 99,000 distinct CDR3 sequences, 4.5% to 6% of them seen just once. Sample: CD8+ T cells sorted from PBMCs, taken 10 days after the yellow fever booster vaccination. The origin of the receptors is a man aged 18 to 29 who received the YFV17D yellow fever vaccine.

This clonotype turned up a few times. The genes are TRBV7-6 and TRBJ2-1, with TRBD1 matching over 10 bases. Germline CDR1 SGHVS, CDR2 FNYEAQ. This CDR3 region has 16 residues. The V gene end was trimmed by 0 bases and the J gene end by 4 bases; junction bases not matched to a gene: 3. CDR3 in amino acids: CASSLAGTGVYNEQFF. CDR3 in DNA: TGTGCCAGCAGCTTAGCAGGGACAGGGGTTTACAATGAGCAGTTCTTC. Supplemented by reference TRBV7-6 and TRBJ2-1, the full variable domain reads GAGVSQSPRYKVTKRGQDVALRCDPISGHVSLYWYRQALGQGPEFLTYFNYEAQQDKSGLPNDRFSAERPEGSISTLTIQRTEQRDSAMYRCASSLAGTGVYNEQFFGPGTRLTVL.

This clonotype has at least ten counts. The J gene is TRBJ2-5, the V gene TRBV12-3 or TRBV12-4; TRBD1 is a possible D gene (6 bases). V was pared by 1 base and J by 5 bases, with 14 bases between. This CDR3 contains 15 residues. CDR3 region: CASSLVSGAAETQYF. The CDR3 DNA follows: TGTGCCAGCAGTTTAGTATCAGGGGCGGCTGAGACCCAGTACTTC.

This clonotype was seen a few times. This chain joins TRBV6-5 and TRBJ1-5; D not resolved. V lost 5 bases and J lost 0, with 11 bases in between. From germline, CDR1 is MNHEY and CDR2 SVGAGI. This CDR3 is built from 15 residues. CDR3 loop: CASSKADGSNQPQHF. The CDR3 region has the DNA TGTGCCAGCAGTAAGGCGGACGGTAGCAATCAGCCCCAGCATTTT.

This clonotype has a handful of counts. This chain uses TRBV11-2 with TRBJ2-2; 9 bases are shared with TRBD1. The CDR3 is made up of 18 amino acids. Germline trimming cut 6 bases from V and 3 bases from J; bases unmatched to any gene: 14. Per the germline V gene, CDR1 is SGHAT and CDR2 is FQNNGV. The CDR3 nucleotides are TGTGCCAGCAGTACAGGGGGCGGCGTCTCTCGAGACACCGGGGAGCTGTTTTTT. Translation gives CASSTGGGVSRDTGELFF.

This clonotype was seen a few times. CDR3 sequence (DNA): TGCGCCAGCAGCCATGGGGGGGCGGTTGGGGAGCAGTTCTTC. This gives the protein CASSHGGAVGEQFF. The chain joins TRBV4-1 to TRBJ2-1; TRBD2 is a possible D gene (7 bases). CDR1 MGHRA and CDR2 YSYEKL come from the germline V gene. V was cut by 3 bases and J by 10 bases, with 16 bases left in between. CDR3 length: 14 residues.

The table lists this clonotype with many counts. The chain combines TRBV20-1 with TRBJ2-1; D not resolved. Germline V gene data show CDR1 as DFQATT and CDR2 as SNEGSKA (reference sequence). Deletions cut 5 bases from V and 0 bases from J, with 11 bases between. The CDR3 is 14 amino acids. The CDR3 DNA is TGCAGTGCTGTCGACATGAGCTCCTACAATGAGCAGTTCTTC. The encoded protein is CSAVDMSSYNEQFF.

This clonotype was counted a few times. This rearrangement joins TRBV6-2 or TRBV6-3 to TRBJ2-3, with D unclear. Germline CDR1 and CDR2: MNHEY and SVGEGT. This CDR3 is 13 amino acids long. Trimming took off 2 bases at V and 6 bases at J, with 9 bases between the two ends. The CDR3 sequence: CASSYVQADTQYF. The CDR3 DNA reads TGTGCCAGCAGTTACGTGCAGGCCGATACGCAGTATTTT.

This clonotype showed up many times. The chain links TRBV6-1 to TRBJ2-3; tentatively, D is TRBD1 or TRBD2 (5 bases each). CDR1 MNHNS and CDR2 SASEGT come from the germline V gene. The ends were cut back, 1 base at V and 1 base at J, with 9 bases in the middle. CDR3 length equals 15 residues. The CDR3 DNA reads TGTGCCAGCAGTGAAGGGGGACGGGGCACAGATACGCAGTATTTT. It encodes CASSEGGRGTDTQYF.

The table lists this clonotype with many counts. The genes are TRBV5-1 and TRBJ2-1; perhaps D is TRBD1 or TRBD2 (5 bases each). Germline V gives CDR1 SGHRS, CDR2 YFSETQ. With 0 bases removed from V and 3 bases from J, the gap between germline ends came to 7 bases. There are 14 residues in the CDR3. The CDR3 loop is CASSLGGFYNEQFF. CDR3 DNA: TGCGCCAGCAGCTTGGGGGGGTTCTACAATGAGCAGTTCTTC. The variable domain in full, completed from reference TRBV5-1 and TRBJ2-1, reads KAGVTQTPRYLIKTRGQQVTLSCSPISGHRSVSWYQQTPGQGLQFLFEYFSETQRNKGNFPGRFSGRQFSNSRSEMNVSTLELGDSALYLCASSLGGFYNEQFFGPGTRLTVL.

This chain connects TRBV7-2 to TRBJ2-5; 10 positions agree with TRBD1. Germline values: CDR1 SGHTA, CDR2 FQGNSA. This CDR3 is 17 amino acids long. V lost 5 bases, J lost 0 bases, and 9 bases stayed unmatched. CDR3 protein: CASSIGQGEWDQETQYF. The CDR3 nucleotides read TGTGCCAGCAGCATTGGACAGGGGGAGTGGGACCAAGAGACCCAGTACTTC.

There are many counts of this clonotype. Here the CDR3 reads CASSYSISYNEQFF. The CDR3, as DNA: TGTGCCAGCAGTTACTCAATTAGTTACAATGAGCAGTTCTTC. The gene calls are TRBV6-2 or TRBV6-3 and TRBJ2-1, with D unclear. Trimming removed 0 bases from V and 4 bases from J, with 7 bases in between. This CDR3 contains 14 residues. Germline assignment: CDR1 MNHEY and CDR2 SVGEGT.

This clonotype showed up just a few times. This sequence joins TRBV2 and TRBJ2-1; TRBD2 matches 7 bases. V trimming: 7 bases; J trimming: 8 bases; junction bases outside the gene matches: 11. There are 14 residues in the CDR3. From germline, CDR1 is SNHLY and CDR2 FYNNEI. CDR3 protein: CASNSGLVADEQFF. CDR3 DNA: TGTGCCAGCAATAGCGGACTAGTTGCGGATGAGCAGTTCTTC.

In its sample, this clonotype was seen a few times. The chain employs TRBV5-4 and TRBJ2-6; no firm D call. The CDR3 totals 14 residues. Trimming took off 1 base at V and 2 bases at J, with 4 bases between the two ends. Per germline, CDR1 SGHNT and CDR2 YYREEE (reference sequence). CDR3 bases: TGTGCCAGCAGCTTGCTTCCTGGGGCCAACGTCCTGACTTTC. It is translated as CASSLLPGANVLTF.

The chain couples TRBV7-9 to TRBJ2-1; no clear D gene. CDR1 is SEHNR, CDR2 FQNEAQ, per germline (reference sequence). The V end lost 5 bases, the J end lost 4 bases, and 9 bases lay between the germline ends. The CDR3 is 13 amino acids. For the CDR3, the DNA is TGTGCCAGCAGCCCGGCACTATACAATGAGCAGTTCTTC. Protein product: CASSPALYNEQFF.

Many counts were recorded for this clonotype. This chain uses TRBV29-1 with TRBJ2-7, with unresolved D. Germline V lookup: CDR1 SQVTM, CDR2 ANQGSEA. Deletions cut 6 bases from V and 1 base from J, with 10 bases between. The CDR3 contains 12 residues. The DNA for the CDR3 is TGCAGCGTCCTATCTCTTTCCTACGAGCAGTACTTC. Translating gives CSVLSLSYEQYF.

This clonotype was counted many times. The V and J genes are TRBV9 and TRBJ2-5; 9 bases are shared with TRBD2. The junction had 8 bases not matched to a gene; V was cut back by 0 bases and J by 5 bases. This CDR3 has 16 amino acids. Per the germline V gene, CDR1 is SGDLS and CDR2 is YYNGEE. The CDR3 loop reads CASSVGWRGGVETQYF. The CDR3 DNA reads TGTGCCAGCAGCGTAGGGTGGCGGGGGGGCGTGGAGACCCAGTACTTC.

The chain carries TRBV27 and TRBJ2-7, with 12 positions matching TRBD2. Germline V lookup: CDR1 MNHEY, CDR2 SMNVEV (reference sequence). There are 15 residues in the CDR3. J was trimmed by 1 base and V by 3 bases; bases with no gene match: 1. The CDR3 sequence is CASSFGTSGSYEQYF. CDR3 coding DNA: TGTGCCAGCAGTTTTGGGACTAGCGGGTCCTACGAGCAGTACTTC.

This clonotype was recorded at least ten times. The gene calls are TRBV29-1 and TRBJ1-1; TRBD1 might be the D (6 bases). Germline V CDR1 and CDR2: SQVTM, ANQGSEA. Trimming took off 4 bases at V and 4 bases at J, with 10 bases between the two ends. This CDR3 spans 12 amino acids. The CDR3 reads CSVGRGGTEAFF. Here the CDR3 DNA reads TGCAGCGTTGGAAGGGGGGGCACTGAAGCTTTCTTT.

In this sample, this clonotype turned up a few times. This rearrangement joins TRBV5-6 to TRBJ2-7; D is uncertain. Germline V gene lookup returns CDR1 SGHDT and CDR2 YYEEEE. The CDR3 length is 14 residues. V was cut by 1 base and J by 2 bases, with 10 bases left in between. The CDR3 DNA sequence: TGTGCCAGCAGCTTGCTGCGACAACCCTACGAGCAGTACTTC. This codes for CASSLLRQPYEQYF.

This clonotype was observed at least ten times. This chain connects TRBV7-9 to TRBJ2-1, with 8 bases aligning to TRBD2. The CDR3 runs to 16 residues. Germline assignment: CDR1 SEHNR and CDR2 FQNEAQ (reference sequence). V gave up 5 bases and J gave up 3 bases; unmatched junction bases: 9. CDR3 region: CASSVPRGASYNEQFF. CDR3 sequence (DNA): TGTGCCAGCAGCGTGCCGCGGGGGGCCAGCTACAATGAGCAGTTCTTC.